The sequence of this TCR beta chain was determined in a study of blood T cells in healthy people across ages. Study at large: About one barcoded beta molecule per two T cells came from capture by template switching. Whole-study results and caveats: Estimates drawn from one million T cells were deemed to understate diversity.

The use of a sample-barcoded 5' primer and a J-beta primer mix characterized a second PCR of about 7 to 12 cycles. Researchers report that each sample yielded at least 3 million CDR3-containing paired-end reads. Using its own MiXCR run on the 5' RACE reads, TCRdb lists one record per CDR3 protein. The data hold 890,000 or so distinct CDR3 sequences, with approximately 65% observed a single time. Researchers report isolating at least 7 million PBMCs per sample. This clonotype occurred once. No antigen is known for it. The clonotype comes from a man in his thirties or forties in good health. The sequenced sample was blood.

This CDR3 is CASSQDLVGQGFPGETQFF. The DNA for the CDR3 is TGCGCCAGCAGCCAAGATCTTGTCGGACAGGGGTTTCCGGGAGAGACCCAGTTCTTC. The chain recombines TRBV4-3 with TRBJ2-1, with 9 nucleotides matching TRBD1. The V segment lost 0 bases and the J segment 13 bases; nucleotides outside the gene matches: 22. The CDR3 spans 19 residues. Germline CDR1 LGHNA, CDR2 YSLEER.